The next 8 T cell receptor beta chains were all read from a single sample in a study of T cell responses to AZD1222 COVID-19 vaccine. Data came from immunoSEQ multiplex PCR; TCRdb stores just in-frame clones and leaves some out. The sample shows tens of thousands of clones, approximately 85% of them seen only once. Sequencing was performed on peripheral blood, taken 28 days after the second AZD1222 dose. Source of these receptors: an adult who received the AZD1222 COVID-19 vaccine.

The chain couples TRBV6-5 to TRBJ1-6; D ambiguous. Germline CDR1 and CDR2: MNHEY and SVGAGI. Trimming shortened V by 8 bases and J by 6 bases, and 14 bases separated the two germline ends. This CDR3 has 14 residues. CDR3 in DNA: TGTGCCAGCTCCTCCGGGCCGAGTAATTCACCCCTCCACTTT. It is translated as CASSSGPSNSPLHF.

This clone was recorded once. The rearrangement uses TRBV7-3 and TRBJ2-6; D assignment may be TRBD1 or TRBD2 (5 bases each). The V end was cut by 3 bases, the J end by 0 bases, with 15 bases between. The CDR3 is made up of 18 amino acids. The V gene's germline CDR1 is SGHTA and CDR2 FQGTGA. The CDR3: CASSFTGTVSSGANVLTF. CDR3 sequence (DNA): TGTGCCAGCAGCTTCACCGGGACGGTGAGCTCTGGGGCCAACGTCCTGACTTTC.

This clone showed up just a few times. V gene TRBV28 combines with J gene TRBJ2-7, with D perhaps TRBD2 (6 bases). V was shortened by 5 bases and J by 0 bases, with 14 bases between the two germline ends. This CDR3 is 15 amino acids long. The germline V gene encodes CDR1 MDHEN and CDR2 SYDVKM. As DNA, the CDR3 is TGTGCCAGCAGTCCCCCAGCGGGCCTCTCCTACGAGCAGTACTTC. Encoded protein: CASSPPAGLSYEQYF.

V gene TRBV20-1 combines with J gene TRBJ2-1, with TRBD2 matching over 7 bases. V lost 5 bases and J lost 15; bases outside the gene matches: 10. This CDR3 comprises 11 residues. In germline, CDR1 is DFQATT, CDR2 SNEGSKA (reference sequence). The CDR3 reads CSAAPGTMRFF. For the CDR3, the DNA is TGCAGTGCTGCGCCCGGGACTATGCGGTTCTTC.

The chain joins TRBV14 to TRBJ1-4, with D tentatively TRBD1 (5 bases). The germline V gene encodes CDR1 SGHDN and CDR2 FVKESK. The CDR3 consists of 16 residues. The V end lost 0 bases, the J end lost 6 bases, and 14 bases lay between the germline ends. The CDR3 DNA follows: TGTGCCAGCAGCCAAGAGGGACCCCTGGATTATGAAAAACTGTTTTTT. Amino acids: CASSQEGPLDYEKLFF.

The chain carries TRBV5-1 and TRBJ2-3; tentatively, D is TRBD1 or TRBD2 (7 bases each). V was shortened by 4 bases and J by 0 bases, with 12 bases between the two germline ends. Germline lookup yields CDR1 SGHRS and CDR2 YFSETQ. The CDR3 covers 15 residues. This chain's CDR3 is CASSDQGGSTDTQYF. Here the CDR3 DNA reads TGCGCCAGCAGCGACCAGGGGGGGAGCACAGATACGCAGTATTTT.

The V and J genes are TRBV18 and TRBJ2-5; 12 bases are a match to TRBD2. CDR1 and CDR2 from the germline V gene are KGHSH and LQKENI. The ends lost 4 bases at V and 5 bases at J; junction bases unmatched: 2. This CDR3 contains 14 residues. Here the CDR3 reads CASSRLAGGETQYF. The CDR3 region has the DNA TGTGCCAGCTCACGGCTAGCGGGAGGGGAGACCCAGTACTTC.

This clone was recorded only once. The chain links TRBV27 to TRBJ2-3; TRBD2 matches at 8 bases. The germline V gene encodes CDR1 MNHEY and CDR2 SMNVEV (reference sequence). J gave up 2 bases and V 3 bases, and 10 bases lay outside the gene matches. The length of the CDR3 is 17 residues. The CDR3 region is CASSFGRLASFTDTQYF. The CDR3 bases are TGTGCCAGCAGTTTCGGAAGACTAGCGAGCTTCACAGATACGCAGTATTTT.